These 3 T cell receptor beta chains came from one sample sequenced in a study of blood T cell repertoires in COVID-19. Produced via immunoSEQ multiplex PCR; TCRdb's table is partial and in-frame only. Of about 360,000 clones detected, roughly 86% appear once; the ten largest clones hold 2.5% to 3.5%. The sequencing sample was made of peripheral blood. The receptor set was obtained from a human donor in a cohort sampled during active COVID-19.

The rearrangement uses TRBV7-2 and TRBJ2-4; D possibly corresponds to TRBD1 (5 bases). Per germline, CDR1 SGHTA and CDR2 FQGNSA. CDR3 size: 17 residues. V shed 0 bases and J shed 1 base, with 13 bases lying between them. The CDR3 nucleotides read TGTGCCAGCAGCTTAGCTACCGGCAGGGTTGCCAAAAACATTCAGTACTTC. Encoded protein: CASSLATGRVAKNIQYF.

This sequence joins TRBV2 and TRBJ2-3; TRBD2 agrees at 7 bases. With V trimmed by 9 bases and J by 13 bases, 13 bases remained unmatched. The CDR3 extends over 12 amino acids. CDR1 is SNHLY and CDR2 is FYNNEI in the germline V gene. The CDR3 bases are TGTGCCAGGGCAAGACCGGGACTAAAGAAGTATTTT. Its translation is CARARPGLKKYF.

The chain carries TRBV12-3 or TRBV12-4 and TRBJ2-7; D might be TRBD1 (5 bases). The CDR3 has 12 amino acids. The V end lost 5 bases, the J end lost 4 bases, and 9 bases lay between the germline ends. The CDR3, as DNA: TGTGCCAGCAGTATTGACAGATACGAGCAGTACTTC. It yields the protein CASSIDRYEQYF.